What follows are 20 T cell receptor beta chains derived from one specimen sequenced in a study of T cell repertoires in cytomegalovirus infection. TCRdb recomputed calls from the reads with MiXCR, one row per CDR3 protein. The table shows hundreds of thousands of distinct CDR3 sequences, with 24% occurring only once. The specimen was CD8+ T cells from PBMCs. The receptors were sampled from a human donor in good health (CMV status not recorded). Some clones in this sample may be carry-over from other donors' samples.

J is TRBJ1-2 and V is TRBV29-1; maybe TRBD1 (5 bases). V gave up 4 bases and J gave up 5 bases, with 14 bases separating them. The CDR3 runs 13 residues. Per germline, CDR1 SQVTM and CDR2 ANQGSEA. The CDR3 sequence is CSVVLWGNYGYTF. The CDR3 DNA is TGCAGCGTTGTCCTCTGGGGGAATTATGGCTACACCTTC.

This clonotype has just one count. J is TRBJ1-5 and V is TRBV20-1; D gene uncertain. CDR3 length: 10 amino acids. Germline V gives CDR1 DFQATT, CDR2 SNEGSKA (reference sequence). Trimming cost V 6 bases and J 6 bases, with 6 bases left between them. CDR3 protein: CSAPGQPQHF. CDR3 sequence (DNA): TGCAGTGCCCCGGGTCAGCCCCAGCATTTT.

This clonotype appeared a few times. The V gene is TRBV7-6, the J gene TRBJ1-1, with TRBD1 matching 10 bases. Trimming took 1 base from V and 1 from J; bases not matched to a gene: 6. The CDR3 has 17 amino acids. The germline CDR1 and CDR2 sequences are SGHVS and FNYEAQ. CDR3 sequence (DNA): TGTGCCAGCAGCTTAGGTCGACAGGGGGCTTGGAACACTGAAGCTTTCTTT. Protein product: CASSLGRQGAWNTEAFF.

This clonotype was counted at least ten times. This chain uses TRBV6-2 or TRBV6-3 with TRBJ2-5; D gene unclear. Looked up from germline, CDR1 is MNHEY and CDR2 is SVGEGT. This CDR3 spans 15 amino acids. Trimming shortened V by 0 bases and J by 10 bases, and 18 bases separated the two germline ends. CDR3 coding DNA: TGTGCCAGCAGTTACTCGCCAGGAGAGGAGTTGGGCCAGTACTTC. Amino acids: CASSYSPGEELGQYF.

For this clonotype: This may come from a read error, since a much larger clone is one base off. CDR3 bases: TGTGCCAGCAGCCCCCCGAATGACCCGGGGATCGCCGGGGAGCTGTTTTTT. It translates to CASSPPNDPGIAGELFF. This chain links TRBV7-6 with TRBJ2-2; tentative D call: TRBD2 (5 bases). V was pared by 5 bases and J by 6 bases, with 22 bases between. CDR1 and CDR2 from the germline V gene are SGHVS and FNYEAQ. The CDR3 totals 17 residues.

This sequence joins TRBV4-1 and TRBJ2-2; tentatively, D is TRBD1 or TRBD2 (5 bases each). Germline V gene data show CDR1 as MGHRA and CDR2 as YSYEKL. Trimming removed 4 bases at V and 9 bases at J, with 12 bases between. This CDR3 comprises 13 residues. The CDR3: CASSPGGIRELFF. In DNA, the CDR3 is TGCGCCAGCAGCCCTGGGGGAATCCGGGAGCTGTTTTTT.

This clonotype was seen only a few times. The rearrangement links TRBV2 to TRBJ2-2; no reliable D call. Germline values: CDR1 SNHLY, CDR2 FYNNEI. With 2 bases removed from V and 1 base from J, the gap between germline ends came to 11 bases. The CDR3 extends over 16 amino acids. CDR3 residues: CASSESRLWNTGELFF. CDR3 sequence (DNA): TGTGCCAGCAGTGAATCACGGCTCTGGAACACCGGGGAGCTGTTTTTT.

This clonotype has at least ten counts. This chain joins TRBV10-3 and TRBJ2-2; TRBD1 is a possible D gene (5 bases). V lost 11 bases and J 1 base, leaving 11 bases between the germline ends. Per the germline V gene, CDR1 is ENHRY and CDR2 is SYGVKD. This CDR3 region has 13 residues. The CDR3 DNA is TGTGCCTTGCAGACAGAGAACACCGGGGAGCTGTTTTTT. Translated, it gives CALQTENTGELFF.

This clonotype has only a few counts. This chain uses TRBV29-1 with TRBJ1-4; D is undetermined. Germline V gives CDR1 SQVTM, CDR2 ANQGSEA. The CDR3 length is 12 residues. DNA of the CDR3: TGCAGAGTGGCAGCAACTAATGAAAAACTGTTTTTT. Translation: CRVAATNEKLFF.

The chain links TRBV7-3 to TRBJ2-1; the match to TRBD1 covers 8 bases. V lost 5 bases to trimming and J lost 4 bases; unmatched junction nucleotides: 10. The CDR3 length is 16 residues. The V gene's germline CDR1 is SGHTA and CDR2 FQGTGA. CDR3 protein: CASSPEDRAAYNEQFF. The CDR3 DNA sequence: TGTGCCAGCAGCCCGGAGGACAGGGCGGCGTACAATGAGCAGTTCTTC. Drawing the rest from reference TRBV7-3 and TRBJ2-1, the complete variable domain is GAGVSQTPSNKVTEKGKYVELRCDPISGHTALYWYRQSLGQGPEFLIYFQGTGAADDSGLPNDRFFAVRPEGSVSTLKIQRTERGDSAVYLCASSPEDRAAYNEQFFGPGTRLTVL.

About this clonotype itself: An end of the junction differs from the germline gene, which may be a read error. The V gene is TRBV4-1, the J gene TRBJ1-1; 7 positions agree with TRBD1. The CDR3 spans 13 residues. In germline, CDR1 is MGHRA, CDR2 YSYEKL. The chain's CDR3 is CTSSLEGAAEAFF. The CDR3 region has the DNA TGCACCAGCAGCCTCGAGGGGGCGGCTGAAGCTTTCTTT.

This clonotype was counted at least ten times. The CDR3 coding sequence is TGTGCCAGCAGTGAAGGAGGGATTTGGGAGACCCAGTACTTC. Translation: CASSEGGIWETQYF. The V call is TRBV6-1, the J call TRBJ2-5; possible D gene TRBD2, 5 bases. The CDR3 extends over 14 amino acids. Trimming took 1 base from V and 5 from J, leaving 11 bases between them. Germline V gene sequence: CDR1 MNHNS, CDR2 SASEGT.

V gene TRBV5-8 combines with J gene TRBJ2-1, with 7 bases that match TRBD1. The V gene's germline CDR1 is SGHTS and CDR2 YDEGEE. With 0 bases clipped from V and 0 bases from J, the junction kept 3 bases outside the gene matches. CDR3 length: 16 amino acids. CDR3 sequence (DNA): TGTGCCAGCAGCTTGGAGGGGGCCAGCTCCTACAATGAGCAGTTCTTC. Translation gives CASSLEGASSYNEQFF.

This clonotype showed up many times. Sequence at one end of the junction differs from germline and may be a read error. The chain joins TRBV5-6 to TRBJ1-5, with D unclear. Germline V gene sequence: CDR1 SGHDT, CDR2 YYEEEE. The CDR3 consists of 13 residues. For the CDR3, the DNA is TGTGCCAGCAGCACGTCGGGGAATCGGCCCCAGCATTTT. The encoded protein is CASSTSGNRPQHF.

This clonotype occurred many times. This chain joins TRBV7-2 and TRBJ1-2; TRBD1 is a possible D gene (6 bases). The CDR3 consists of 13 residues. Germline V gives CDR1 SGHTA, CDR2 FQGNSA. Trimming removed 1 base from V and 6 bases from J, with 9 bases in between. CDR3 protein: CASSLGGGDGYTF. Written as DNA, the CDR3 is TGTGCCAGCAGCTTAGGAGGGGGGGATGGCTACACCTTC.

This clonotype has at least ten counts. The chain combines TRBV7-3 with TRBJ2-1; TRBD2 matches 7 bases. This CDR3 comprises 15 residues. V lost 4 bases and J lost 2; bases outside the gene matches: 5. Germline V gene data show CDR1 as SGHTA and CDR2 as FQGTGA. The DNA of the CDR3 is TGTGCCAGCAGCTCAGTCGGGGGGACCTACAATGAGCAGTTCTTC. Its translation is CASSSVGGTYNEQFF.

Only a few counts were recorded for this clonotype. The rearrangement joins TRBV19 to TRBJ1-2, with D perhaps TRBD1 (6 bases). Trimming stripped 9 bases from V and 8 bases from J, with 13 bases between. This CDR3 spans 11 amino acids. CDR1 LNHDA and CDR2 SQIVND come from the germline V gene (reference sequence). For the CDR3, the DNA is TGTGCCAGCTACACAGGGCAGGGCTACACCTTC. It encodes CASYTGQGYTF.

This clonotype was recorded a few times. The gene calls are TRBV6-1 and TRBJ2-2, with D possibly matching TRBD1 (6 bases). The CDR3 has 16 residues. From germline, CDR1 is MNHNS and CDR2 SASEGT. V gave up 2 bases and J gave up 4 bases, with 14 bases separating them. The CDR3 DNA sequence: TGTGCCAGCAGTGAATATCTCGCAGGGGCCACCGGGGAGCTGTTTTTT. The encoded protein is CASSEYLAGATGELFF.

This clonotype was seen only once. The chain has TRBV29-1 and TRBJ2-2; D possibly matches TRBD1 or TRBD2 (5 bases each). Trimming took off 7 bases at V and 2 bases at J, with 14 bases between the two ends. From germline, CDR1 is SQVTM and CDR2 ANQGSEA. The CDR3 totals 14 residues. This chain's CDR3 is CSASGTINTGELFF. CDR3 sequence (DNA): TGCAGCGCGTCCGGGACCATTAACACCGGGGAGCTGTTTTTT.

The CDR3 coding sequence is TGTGCCAGCAGCTTGGACAGGAGCGGCTATGGCTACACCTTC. It codes for CASSLDRSGYGYTF. J is TRBJ1-2 and V is TRBV5-6; D is perhaps TRBD1 (5 bases). CDR1 and CDR2 (germline): SGHDT, YYEEEE. Trimming left V 0 bases short and J 4 bases short, with 10 bases between. The CDR3 is 14 residues long.